These T cell receptor beta chains were read from a single sample in a study of control samples from healthy donors and cancer patients. Profiled with immunoSEQ multiplex PCR; TCRdb holds only in-frame clones, not every one. The repertoire holds about 28,000 clones, with 90% to 95% as singletons. Sequencing used PBMCs. These receptors originate from a man between 50 and 59 years old with lung cancer. The CDR3 runs from the conserved cysteine through the conserved F or W. A D gene is named only where the DNA matches it firmly. Not every row has a clone size; where given, it reads once, few, many or a size class.

j_call,clone_size,d_call,v_call,cdr3_length,cdr3_aa,cdr3_nt
TRBJ2-3,.,TRBD2,TRBV3-1/TRBV3-2,18,CASSHPARRGGNRDTQYF,TGTGCCAGCAGCCACCCTGCTCGGCGGGGGGGAAATAGGGATACGCAGTATTTT
TRBJ1-2,.,.,TRBV27,13,CASSSGPNYGYTF,TGTGCCAGCAGTTCAGGGCCGAACTATGGCTACACCTTC
TRBJ2-7,.,.,TRBV29-1,15,CSVSIRALSSYEQYF,TGCAGCGTTTCAATAAGGGCCCTGAGCTCCTACGAGCAGTACTTC
TRBJ1-1,.,.,TRBV5-1,14,CASRIGTGGTEAFF,TGCGCCAGTCGGATAGGAACAGGCGGCACTGAAGCTTTCTTT
TRBJ1-2,.,.,TRBV9,16,CASSPLGGRAGYGYTF,TGTGCCAGCAGCCCCCTCGGAGGACGGGCGGGCTATGGCTACACCTTC
TRBJ2-1,.,TRBD2,TRBV2,16,CASSRLAVSSYNEQFF,TGTGCCAGCAGCAGACTAGCGGTAAGCTCCTACAATGAGCAGTTCTTC
TRBJ2-1,.,TRBD2,TRBV30,14,CAWSPPGRGNEQFF,TGTGCCTGGAGTCCACCTGGGCGGGGGAATGAGCAGTTCTTC
TRBJ2-1,.,TRBD2,TRBV15,18,CATRPGGRPLSSYNEQFF,TGTGCCACCAGGCCGGGGGGTAGACCACTCTCATCCTACAATGAGCAGTTCTTC
TRBJ2-3,.,TRBD2,TRBV5-1,15,CASSLGLASADTQYF,TGCGCCAGCAGCTTGGGACTAGCGAGCGCAGATACGCAGTATTTT
TRBJ2-1,.,.,TRBV14,14,CASSLLGTYNEQFF,TGTGCCAGCAGTCTACTAGGCACCTACAATGAGCAGTTCTTC
TRBJ2-7,few,TRBD2,TRBV29-1,15,CSVAKLAGVYYEQYF,TGCAGCGTCGCTAAATTAGCGGGGGTTTATTACGAGCAGTACTTC
TRBJ1-1,.,TRBD1,TRBV19,16,CASSIDLGTGGTEAFF,TGTGCCAGTAGTATAGATCTAGGGACAGGGGGCACTGAAGCTTTCTTT
TRBJ1-5,.,.,TRBV28,13,CASSQGSNQPQHF,TGTGCCAGCAGTCAGGGTAGCAATCAGCCCCAGCATTTT
TRBJ2-5,.,.,TRBV6-5,11,CASSYRETQYF,TGTGCCAGCAGTTACCGAGAGACCCAGTACTTC
TRBJ1-5,.,TRBD1,TRBV19,14,CASRPTGGGQPQHF,TGTGCCAGTAGGCCAACAGGGGGCGGTCAGCCCCAGCATTTT
TRBJ1-4,once,.,TRBV7-8,18,CASSLGGGSSRGREKLFF,TGTGCCAGCAGCTTAGGAGGAGGCTCAAGCAGGGGAAGAGAAAAACTGTTTTTT
TRBJ1-2,.,.,TRBV27,16,CASSSTPQPTLYGYTF,TGTGCCAGCAGTTCCACGCCGCAGCCGACATTATATGGCTACACCTTC
TRBJ2-7,.,.,TRBV7-2,12,CASSLVGYEQYF,TGTGCCAGCAGCTTAGTAGGATACGAGCAGTACTTC
TRBJ1-2,.,.,TRBV6-1,15,CASSEGFGDNYGYTF,TGTGCCAGCAGTGAAGGGTTCGGTGATAACTATGGCTACACCTTC
TRBJ2-5,.,TRBD1,TRBV6-6,15,CASSRRTGVQETQYF,TGTGCCAGCAGTAGGAGGACAGGGGTTCAAGAGACCCAGTACTTC
TRBJ2-7,.,.,TRBV4-1,15,CASSQGSGPTYEQYF,TGCGCCAGCAGCCAAGGCTCAGGGCCAACCTACGAGCAGTACTTC
TRBJ1-5,.,.,TRBV15,14,CATKPGLGNQPQHF,TGTGCCACCAAGCCAGGGCTGGGCAATCAGCCCCAGCATTTT
TRBJ1-2,.,.,TRBV18,11,CASSPAEDYTF,TGTGCCAGCTCACCCGCGGAAGACTACACCTTC
TRBJ1-3,.,.,TRBV2,14,CASIQGLTGNTIYF,TGTGCCAGCATCCAGGGGCTAACGGGAAACACCATATATTTT
TRBJ2-7,.,TRBD2,TRBV7-2,14,CASSLGLAGTEQYF,TGTGCCAGCAGCTTAGGACTAGCGGGGACCGAGCAGTACTTC
TRBJ1-2,.,TRBD1,TRBV14,16,CASSQTAGQGVAGYTF,TGTGCCAGCAGTCAGACAGCGGGACAGGGTGTTGCTGGCTACACCTTC
TRBJ1-4,.,TRBD1,TRBV3-1/TRBV3-2,16,CASSKKATGVGEKLFF,TGTGCCAGCAGCAAAAAGGCCACAGGGGTGGGTGAAAAACTGTTTTTT